A selection of T cell receptor beta chains follows, all from one sample in a study of Graves' ophthalmopathy and Graves' hyperthyroidism. Via MiXCR, TCRdb re-called the multiplex PCR reads, giving one row per CDR3 protein. The data contain 650,000 to 900,000 distinct CDR3 sequences, 40% of them singletons. Sequencing was performed on peripheral blood. These TCRs come from an adult man with Graves' ophthalmopathy. The CDR3 runs from the conserved cysteine through the conserved F or W. The D gene is left open where the match is weak. Clone size appears in some rows only: once, few, many, or a class for an expanded clone.

CDR3 length	V gene	clone size	D gene	J gene	CDR3 protein	CDR3 DNA
16	TRBV10-3	.	.	TRBJ1-5	CASSRPSDEGYQPQHF	TGTGCCAGCAGTCGGCCGAGTGACGAAGGGTATCAGCCCCAGCATTTT
17	TRBV7-8	few	.	TRBJ2-5	CASISGGRQGNQETQYF	TGTGCCAGCATCTCTGGGGGTCGTCAGGGGAATCAAGAGACCCAGTACTTC
15	TRBV6-5	few	.	TRBJ1-6	CASRMSGNDNSPLHF	TGTGCCAGCAGAATGAGCGGCAACGATAATTCACCCCTCCACTTT
15	TRBV20-1	.	.	TRBJ2-3	CSARAPEISTDTQYF	TGCAGTGCTAGAGCCCCCGAAATTAGCACAGATACGCAGTATTTT
15	TRBV15	.	.	TRBJ2-7	CATSSPSWQGSEQYF	TGTGCCACCAGCAGTCCCTCGTGGCAGGGAAGCGAGCAGTACTTC
14	TRBV25-1	.	TRBD1	TRBJ2-7	CASRGGTGVNEQYF	TGTGCCAGCAGGGGGGGGACAGGGGTCAACGAGCAGTACTTC
15	TRBV6-6	many	.	TRBJ2-6	CASSYDSSGANVLTF	TGTGCCAGCAGTTACGACAGCTCTGGGGCCAACGTCCTGACTTTC
18	TRBV2	.	.	TRBJ1-5	CASTKTSGSGASYQPQHF	TGTGCCAGCACCAAAACGTCCGGGTCAGGGGCCTCCTATCAGCCCCAGCATTTT
15	TRBV10-3	many	.	TRBJ2-7	CAIRGLVFGAYEQYF	TGTGCCATCAGGGGCCTAGTATTTGGGGCCTACGAGCAGTACTTC
12	TRBV6-2/TRBV6-3	.	TRBD1	TRBJ2-7	CASGDSTYEQYF	TGTGCCAGCGGGGACAGCACCTACGAGCAGTACTTC
15	TRBV5-6	.	.	TRBJ1-2	CASSQEGRSNYGYTF	TGTGCCAGCAGCCAAGAAGGACGGTCCAACTATGGCTACACCTTC
15	TRBV7-6	.	TRBD1	TRBJ2-4	CASSTGTGGQNIQYF	TGTGCCAGCAGCACCGGGACAGGGGGCCAAAACATTCAGTACTTC
12	TRBV29-1	many	.	TRBJ2-5	CSDNRVGETQYF	TGCAGCGACAATAGGGTTGGAGAGACCCAGTACTTC
13	TRBV7-9	.	.	TRBJ2-5	CASSSTRQETQYF	TGTGCCAGCAGCTCGACTAGACAAGAGACCCAGTACTTC
15	TRBV15	many	.	TRBJ1-4	CATSRGTHGGEKLFF	TGTGCCACCAGCAGAGGGACGCACGGTGGTGAAAAACTGTTTTTT
13	TRBV20-1	.	.	TRBJ1-2	CSATPGAHRGYTF	TGCAGTGCAACCCCAGGGGCACACAGGGGCTACACCTTC
16	TRBV10-3	.	TRBD1	TRBJ1-6	CASSSPRTGRNSPLHF	TGTGCCAGCAGTTCCCCTAGGACAGGGAGGAATTCACCCCTCCACTTT
15	TRBV2	many	TRBD2	TRBJ2-7	CASSLTSGRAYEQYF	TGTGCCAGCAGTCTGACTAGCGGGAGGGCCTACGAGCAGTACTTC
12	TRBV20-1	.	.	TRBJ2-7	CSAMGISYEQYF	TGCAGTGCTATGGGCATCTCCTACGAGCAGTACTTC
15	TRBV5-1	.	.	TRBJ1-1	CASSLRWSPNTEAFF	TGCGCCAGCAGCCTGAGGTGGTCTCCGAACACTGAAGCTTTCTTT
15	TRBV7-9	.	TRBD2	TRBJ2-7	CASSRGGWGSYEQYF	TGTGCCAGCAGCCGGGGGGGTTGGGGCTCCTACGAGCAGTACTTC
16	TRBV29-1	.	TRBD2	TRBJ2-2	CSVEAGAGVHTGELFF	TGCAGCGTTGAAGCAGGAGCGGGAGTACACACCGGGGAGCTGTTTTTT
15	TRBV19	many	.	TRBJ1-2	CASSIRVEGPYGYTF	TGTGCCAGTAGTATACGCGTCGAGGGACCCTATGGCTACACCTTC
15	TRBV2	.	TRBD1	TRBJ2-2	CASSGWDSKTGELFF	TGTGCCAGCAGTGGATGGGACAGTAAGACCGGGGAGCTGTTTTTT
17	TRBV7-3	once	.	TRBJ2-5	CASSALFKEAAQETQYF	TGCGCCAGCAGCGCCCTCTTTAAAGAGGCGGCGCAAGAGACCCAGTACTTC
12	TRBV20-1	many	TRBD1	TRBJ2-5	CSGGTGGKTQYF	TGCAGTGGAGGGACAGGGGGGAAGACCCAGTACTTC
15	TRBV10-3	.	TRBD1	TRBJ2-7	CASSPRQGEFHEQYF	TGTGCCAGCTCACCTCGACAGGGTGAGTTCCACGAGCAGTACTTC
11	TRBV10-3	.	.	TRBJ1-2	CASSEGFGYTF	TGTGCCAGCAGTGAAGGGTTTGGCTACACCTTC
16	TRBV7-2	few	TRBD2	TRBJ2-3	CASSRGLAESTDTQYF	TGTGCCAGCAGCCGGGGACTAGCGGAGAGCACAGATACGCAGTATTTT
16	TRBV7-9	.	TRBD2	TRBJ2-2	CASSPRRSGMAGELFF	TGTGCCAGCAGCCCTAGGAGGAGCGGGATGGCCGGGGAGCTGTTTTTT
15	TRBV6-1	few	TRBD2	TRBJ2-7	CASNELAGGTYEQYF	TGTGCCAGCAACGAACTAGCGGGGGGTACGTACGAGCAGTACTTC
12	TRBV7-2	.	TRBD1	TRBJ1-5	CASSRTGGDQHF	TGTGCCAGCAGCAGGACAGGGGGCGATCAGCATTTT